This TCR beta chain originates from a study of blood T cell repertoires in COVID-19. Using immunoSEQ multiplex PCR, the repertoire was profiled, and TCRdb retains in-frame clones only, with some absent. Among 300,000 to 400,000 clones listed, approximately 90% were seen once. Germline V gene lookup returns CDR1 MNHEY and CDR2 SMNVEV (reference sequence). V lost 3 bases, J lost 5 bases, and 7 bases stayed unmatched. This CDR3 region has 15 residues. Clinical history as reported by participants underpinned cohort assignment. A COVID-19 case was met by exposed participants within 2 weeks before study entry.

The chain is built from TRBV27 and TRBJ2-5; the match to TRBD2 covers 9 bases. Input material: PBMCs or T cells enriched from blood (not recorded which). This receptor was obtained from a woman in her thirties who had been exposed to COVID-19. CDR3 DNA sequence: TGTGCCAGCAGTTTCCTAGCGGGGACGGGGGAGACCCAGTACTTC. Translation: CASSFLAGTGETQYF.